The entry that follows covers one T cell receptor beta chain sequence. The CDR3 sequence is 14 residues long. TCRdb keeps only in-frame clones here, not all; method: immunoSEQ multiplex PCR. The sample carries approximately 290,000 clones, approximately 83% recorded once. This record belongs to a study of blood T cell repertoires in COVID-19. What the recovered Cohort 3 donors had was two negative PCRs, clearance, or symptom resolution. Sequencing input: PBMCs or T cells enriched from blood (not recorded which). The rearrangement joins TRBV21-1 to TRBJ1-2; TRBD1 is taken as the D call from the table, unchecked against the DNA. TRBV21-1 is reported as a pseudogene. The TCR was taken from a woman between 25 and 40 years old who had recovered from COVID-19. The CDR3 protein is CASSSNDYTYGYTF. CDR3 bases: TGTGCCAGCAGCAGTAATGATTACACATATGGCTACACCTTC.